The 25 T cell receptor beta chains in this list originate from one sample, sequenced in a study of CD8 T cells in Susac syndrome. A quantity of about 0.5 to 1 ug RNA underwent reverse transcription using random hexamers. TCRdb called the immunoSEQ multiplex PCR reads again in MiXCR, with one record for every CDR3 protein. The data contain approximately 140,000 distinct CDR3 sequences, around 80% of them singletons. Sequencing used CD8+ T cells from PBMCs. These TCRs come from a human donor with multiple sclerosis.

V and J are TRBV19 and TRBJ1-1; D ambiguous. V was clipped by 4 bases and J by 5 bases, with 14 bases between them. Per the germline V gene, CDR1 is LNHDA and CDR2 is SQIVND (reference sequence). The CDR3 is made up of 14 amino acids. DNA for the CDR3: TGTGCCAGTAGTAACCGCGTGAGGAAAACTGAAGCTTTCTTT. This codes for CASSNRVRKTEAFF.

The chain combines TRBV19 with TRBJ1-5; D unclear. Germline CDR1 is LNHDA and CDR2 is SQIVND (reference sequence). This CDR3 contains 13 residues. V lost 1 base, J lost 4 bases, and 5 bases lay in between. CDR3: CASSIGWNQPQHF. Written as DNA, the CDR3 is TGTGCCAGTAGTATAGGCTGGAATCAGCCCCAGCATTTT.

The chain links TRBV21-1 to TRBJ2-7; TRBD1 is the table's D call and was not checked against the DNA. TRBV21-1 is a pseudogene locus. The CDR3 spans 16 residues. The CDR3 DNA reads as TGTGCCAGCAGCAAAGTTAGGGGACAGGGGGCCTCCGAGCAGTACGTC. It codes for CASSKVRGQGASEQYV.

The V and J genes are TRBV11-2 and TRBJ1-3; 7 nucleotides line up with TRBD1. CDR3 size: 10 residues. With V trimmed by 10 bases and J by 14 bases, 8 bases remained unmatched. Germline CDR1 is SGHAT and CDR2 is FQNNGV. CDR3 DNA sequence: TGTGCCACAGCTGGGGACAGCGTATATTTT. Encoded protein: CATAGDSVYF. The complete variable domain, with remaining parts taken from reference TRBV11-2 and TRBJ1-3, reads EAGVAQSPRYKIIEKRQSVAFWCNPISGHATLYWYQQILGQGPKLLIQFQNNGVVDDSQLPKDRFSAERLKGVDSTLKIQPAKLEDSAVYLCATAGDSVYFGEGSWLTVV.

The V gene is TRBV9, the J gene TRBJ2-1, with 7 bases aligning to TRBD1. Germline CDR1 is SGDLS and CDR2 is YYNGEE. The CDR3 loop spans 15 amino acids. V lost 1 base and J lost 6; bases outside the gene matches: 7. The CDR3 bases are TGTGCCAGCAGCGTAAGGGGACAGTTGGGCAATGAGCAGTTCTTC. Its protein is CASSVRGQLGNEQFF.

This sequence joins TRBV12-5 and TRBJ2-1; 8 bases match TRBD2. V gave up 4 bases and J gave up 6 bases; unmatched junction bases: 14. Germline loops: CDR1 LGHNT, CDR2 FRNRAP. The CDR3 extends over 17 amino acids. This CDR3 is CASGSGPAGLGLNEQFF. The CDR3, as DNA: TGTGCTAGTGGTTCCGGCCCCGCGGGACTAGGGCTCAATGAGCAGTTCTTC.

The chain is built from TRBV7-2 and TRBJ2-1, with 11 bases matching TRBD2. Germline V gives CDR1 SGHTA, CDR2 FQGNSA. Trimming removed 4 bases from V and 5 bases from J; junction bases left unmatched: 7. This CDR3 has 16 residues. CDR3 loop: CASSYLAGGPNNEQFF. CDR3 coding DNA: TGTGCCAGCAGCTACCTAGCGGGGGGCCCGAACAATGAGCAGTTCTTC.

This chain links TRBV12-5 with TRBJ1-1; D is ambiguous. The germline V gene encodes CDR1 LGHNT and CDR2 FRNRAP. The V end lost 3 bases, the J end lost 1 base, and 12 bases lay between the germline ends. The CDR3 runs to 15 residues. In DNA, the CDR3 is TGTGCTAGTGGTTTTGGTCCAGGACCGAACACTGAAGCTTTCTTT. The encoded protein is CASGFGPGPNTEAFF.

The chain couples TRBV13 to TRBJ2-3; 8 bases map to TRBD2. CDR3 length: 21 amino acids. The germline gives CDR1 PRHDT, CDR2 FYEKMQ (reference sequence). The junction had 22 bases not matched to a gene; V was cut back by 1 base and J by 4 bases. The CDR3 DNA reads TGTGCCAGCAGCTTAGTTGGGAGCGGGAGTACGGTTGGTAATGGCGCAGATACGCAGTATTTT. This codes for CASSLVGSGSTVGNGADTQYF.

This clonotype was seen a handful of times. The V call is TRBV27, the J call TRBJ1-5; TRBD1 might be the D (5 bases). The CDR3 sequence is 17 residues long. CDR1 is MNHEY and CDR2 is SMNVEV in the germline V gene (reference sequence). V was clipped by 4 bases and J by 6 bases, with 22 bases between them. The CDR3 DNA sequence: TGTGCCAGCAGTTCCCGGACGGGGTGGACCGGGGGTCAGCCCCAGCATTTT. It encodes CASSSRTGWTGGQPQHF.

V is TRBV5-6 and J is TRBJ1-2; D may be TRBD1 (6 bases). V was clipped by 4 bases and J by 3 bases, with 19 bases between them. The CDR3 has 16 amino acids. Germline assignment: CDR1 SGHDT and CDR2 YYEEEE. The CDR3 sequence: CASSGGLTMAHYGYTF. The CDR3 coding sequence is TGTGCCAGCAGCGGGGGCCTCACCATGGCCCACTATGGCTACACCTTC.

The chain couples TRBV10-3 to TRBJ2-1, with D possibly called TRBD1 or TRBD2 (5 bases each). The CDR3 runs to 14 residues. Germline CDR1 ENHRY, CDR2 SYGVKD. Trimming pared 3 bases from V and 3 bases from J, leaving 9 bases between. CDR3 DNA: TGTGCCATCAGTGATAGGGACGGCTACAATGAGCAGTTCTTC. Its translation is CAISDRDGYNEQFF.

The chain uses TRBV12-3 or TRBV12-4 and TRBJ2-2; TRBD2 aligns across 7 bases. This CDR3 has 17 residues. Trimming at V came to 4 bases and at J to 6 bases, leaving 14 bases not matched to a gene. The CDR3 DNA reads as TGTGCCAGCAGTTCGCCCACTACGGCGGGAGTGGCCGGGGAGCTGTTTTTT. As protein: CASSSPTTAGVAGELFF.

V usage is TRBV7-9 and J usage is TRBJ2-1; the D is unclear. The ends were cut back, 1 base at V and 0 bases at J, with 10 bases in the middle. From germline, CDR1 is SEHNR and CDR2 FQNEAQ (reference sequence). The CDR3 is made up of 16 amino acids. CDR3 coding DNA: TGTGCCAGCAGCTTAGAATCAGTGGGCTCCTACAATGAGCAGTTCTTC. As protein: CASSLESVGSYNEQFF.

J is TRBJ2-1 and V is TRBV24-1; D gene uncertain. Germline loops: CDR1 KGHDR, CDR2 SFDVKD. This CDR3 contains 12 residues. Trimming left V 10 bases short and J 9 bases short, with 15 bases between. The chain's CDR3 is CATTTPRGEQFF. The DNA of the CDR3 is TGTGCCACTACTACACCGAGAGGTGAGCAGTTCTTC.

J is TRBJ2-6 and V is TRBV7-6, with D perhaps TRBD1 or TRBD2 (5 bases each). Germline CDR1 is SGHVS and CDR2 is FNYEAQ. The CDR3 has 16 residues. V was shortened by 6 bases and J by 0 bases, with 12 bases between the two germline ends. For the CDR3, the DNA is TGTGCCAGCAGGGAAAGTGGGGGCTCTGGGGCCAACGTCCTGACTTTC. Its protein product is CASRESGGSGANVLTF.

The J gene is TRBJ2-1, the V gene TRBV12-3 or TRBV12-4; possibly TRBD2 for D (5 bases). V lost 4 bases, J lost 0 bases, and 19 bases lay in between. CDR3 size: 18 residues. The CDR3 loop reads CASSSGWANPSSYNEQFF. CDR3 in DNA: TGTGCCAGCAGTTCGGGGTGGGCCAACCCTAGCTCCTACAATGAGCAGTTCTTC.

The chain recombines TRBV19 with TRBJ1-1; D ambiguous. The CDR3 is 13 amino acids. CDR1 LNHDA and CDR2 SQIVND come from the germline V gene (reference sequence). V was pared by 2 bases and J by 1 base, with 5 bases between. CDR3 in amino acids: CASSIRPNTEAFF. The DNA for the CDR3 is TGTGCCAGTAGTATAAGACCGAACACTGAAGCTTTCTTT.

The chain carries TRBV6-5 and TRBJ2-1, with 8 bases aligning to TRBD2. Losses at the gene ends were 0 bases for V and 6 bases for J; bases not matched to a gene: 7. The CDR3 consists of 16 residues. Germline CDR1 reads MNHEY; CDR2 reads SVGAGI. The CDR3 bases are TGTGCCAGCAGTTACTCCGGGGGGGATCTGGCCAATGAGCAGTTCTTC. Protein sequence: CASSYSGGDLANEQFF.

The gene calls are TRBV27 and TRBJ2-7; D remains ambiguous. The V end was cut by 10 bases, the J end by 1 base, with 14 bases between. The CDR3 extends over 13 amino acids. The germline gives CDR1 MNHEY, CDR2 SMNVEV (reference sequence). In DNA form, the CDR3 reads TGTGCCACCCGGAGCGTCGAGTCCTACGAGCAGTACGTC. Amino acid sequence: CATRSVESYEQYV.

This chain links TRBV2 with TRBJ2-1, with TRBD2 identical over 10 bases. Germline lookup yields CDR1 SNHLY and CDR2 FYNNEI. Unmatched junction bases numbered 4, after V lost 3 bases and J lost 8 bases. The CDR3 spans 14 residues. In nucleotides, the CDR3 is TGTGCCAGCAGTGACTCGAGCGGGGGGGATGAGCAGTTCTTC. Amino acids: CASSDSSGGDEQFF.

The chain has TRBV7-3 and TRBJ2-5, with no clear D. The CDR3 totals 15 residues. The V and J ends lost 5 bases and 5 bases respectively, with 18 bases between them. The germline CDR1 and CDR2 sequences are SGHTA and FQGTGA. CDR3 protein: CASSAFSTPTETQYF. The CDR3 coding sequence is TGTGCCAGCAGCGCCTTCAGTACGCCAACGGAGACCCAGTACTTC.

The chain uses TRBV7-9 and TRBJ1-1, with 8 bases that match TRBD1. From germline, CDR1 is SEHNR and CDR2 FQNEAQ (reference sequence). This CDR3 has 16 amino acids. V was pared by 2 bases and J by 4 bases, with 9 bases of the junction left unmatched. DNA of the CDR3: TGTGCCAGCAGCTTAACGCAGGGGGCGGGTAGCACTGAAGCTTTCTTT. Protein: CASSLTQGAGSTEAFF.

This chain uses TRBV6-6 with TRBJ2-1; D is uncertain. The CDR3 totals 13 residues. In germline, CDR1 is MNHNY, CDR2 SVGAGI (reference sequence). The ends were cut back, 7 bases at V and 0 bases at J, with 7 bases in the middle. Written as DNA, the CDR3 is TGTGCCAGCACAGAGAGCTCCTACAATGAGCAGTTCTTC. Its translation: CASTESSYNEQFF.

The chain recombines TRBV27 with TRBJ2-1; D is unclear. The CDR3 totals 13 residues. Trimming pared 3 bases from V and 5 bases from J, leaving 8 bases between. Germline V gene data show CDR1 as MNHEY and CDR2 as SMNVEV (reference sequence). The CDR3 DNA sequence: TGTGCCAGCAGTTTTGCCGGGCACAATGAGCAGTTCTTC. It encodes CASSFAGHNEQFF.